This T cell receptor beta chain originates from a study of shared clonotypes between healthy human individuals. Sorted-subset replicate PCR reactions were performed with roughly 200 ng DNA, corresponding to 30,000 or so T cell genomes. Here immunoSEQ multiplex PCR was the method, and the copy in TCRdb shows in-frame clones only, minus some. Among roughly 1,800,000 clones, roughly 94% were seen once, and the ten largest hold less than 1.5%. The length of the CDR3 is 18 residues. V trimming: 1 base; J trimming: 2 bases; junction bases outside the gene matches: 10. Germline assignment: CDR1 MNHEY and CDR2 SMNVEV (reference sequence). CD45RO-negative, CCR7-selected cells formed the naive CD8 fraction, which excluded terminally differentiated effector memory CD45RA+ cells.

The sequence was collected from a man aged 18 to 30 in good health. This chain links TRBV27 with TRBJ2-2; 7 nucleotides align to TRBD2. Sequencing was carried out using naive CD8+ T cells sorted from blood. CDR3 in DNA: TGTGCCAGCAGTTTATTATGGGAGTCGGGGGGTAACACCGGGGAGCTGTTTTTT. Residues: CASSLLWESGGNTGELFF.